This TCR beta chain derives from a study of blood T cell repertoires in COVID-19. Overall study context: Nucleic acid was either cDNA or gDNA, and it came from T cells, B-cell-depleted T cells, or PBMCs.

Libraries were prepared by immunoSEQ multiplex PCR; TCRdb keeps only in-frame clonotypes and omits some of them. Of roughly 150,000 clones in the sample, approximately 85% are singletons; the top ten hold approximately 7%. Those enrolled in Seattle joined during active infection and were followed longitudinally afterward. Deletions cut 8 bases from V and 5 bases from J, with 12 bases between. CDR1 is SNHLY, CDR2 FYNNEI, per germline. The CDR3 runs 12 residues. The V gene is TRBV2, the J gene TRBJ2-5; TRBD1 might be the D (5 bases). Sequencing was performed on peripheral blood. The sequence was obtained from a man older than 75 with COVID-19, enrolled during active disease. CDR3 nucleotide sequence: TGTGCCAGCCAGGGCCTGGGGGAGACCCAGTACTTC. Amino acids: CASQGLGETQYF.